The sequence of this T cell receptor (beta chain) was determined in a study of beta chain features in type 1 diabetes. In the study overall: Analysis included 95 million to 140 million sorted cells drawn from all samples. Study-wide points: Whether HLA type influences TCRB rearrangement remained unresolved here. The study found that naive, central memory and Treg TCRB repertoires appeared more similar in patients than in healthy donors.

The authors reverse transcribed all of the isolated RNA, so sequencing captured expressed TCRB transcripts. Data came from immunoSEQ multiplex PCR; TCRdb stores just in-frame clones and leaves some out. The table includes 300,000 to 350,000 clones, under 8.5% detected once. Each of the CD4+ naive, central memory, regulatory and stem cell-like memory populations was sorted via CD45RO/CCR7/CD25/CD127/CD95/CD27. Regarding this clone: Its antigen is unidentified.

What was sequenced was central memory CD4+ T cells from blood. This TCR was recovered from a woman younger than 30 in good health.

The CDR3 region is CASQQGAVGYTF. CDR3 nucleotides: TGTGCCAGCCAACAGGGGGCTGTTGGCTACACCTTC. The chain has TRBV2 and TRBJ1-2, with 9 bases fitting TRBD1. V lost 8 bases to trimming and J lost 7 bases; unmatched junction nucleotides: 5. The CDR3 runs to 12 residues. CDR1 and CDR2 from the germline V gene are SNHLY and FYNNEI.